The 2 T cell receptor beta chains given below trace back to one sample, sequenced in a study of shared clonotypes between healthy human individuals. Repertoires were generated with immunoSEQ multiplex PCR, while TCRdb's copy carries only in-frame clones and drops some. The repertoire holds about 2 million clones, with roughly 95% as singletons. The sample comprised naive CD4+ T cells sorted from blood. Described subset: CD45RA+ positively selected. The receptor set was obtained from a man in his late teens or twenties in good health.

The genes are TRBV4-3 and TRBJ1-1; D is undetermined. This CDR3 is built from 14 residues. Germline assignment: CDR1 LGHNA and CDR2 YSLEER. The V end lost 0 bases, the J end lost 6 bases, and 11 bases lay between the germline ends. The CDR3 reads CASSQDLEVSEAFF. CDR3 sequence (DNA): TGCGCCAGCAGCCAAGATTTAGAGGTTTCTGAAGCTTTCTTT.

The genes are TRBV10-3 and TRBJ2-3; no clear D gene. Trimming stripped 7 bases from V and 2 bases from J, with 10 bases between. The CDR3 contains 13 residues. Germline V gene sequence: CDR1 ENHRY, CDR2 SYGVKD. CDR3 DNA: TGTGCCATCACCTCACGCCTCACAGATACGCAGTATTTT. This codes for CAITSRLTDTQYF.